This T cell receptor beta chain comes out of a study of cytotoxic CD8 clonotypes in ibrutinib-treated CLL. For the study at large: Median treatment time before response sampling was 12 months, range 6 to 36.

The method was immunoSEQ multiplex PCR; TCRdb's version includes in-frame clones alone and lacks a portion of them. The sample contains 300,000 to 350,000 clones, around four fifths of which appear only once. Per the germline V gene, CDR1 is SGHDT and CDR2 is YYEEEE. The CDR3 totals 16 residues. With V trimmed by 0 bases and J by 3 bases, 5 bases remained unmatched. Of note for this clone: No antigen is known for it.

Study-level points and caveats: Before falling back toward baseline at progression, clonality had risen at the time of ibrutinib response. Researchers report that baseline clonality outpaced age-matched healthy donors and tracked circulating CD8+ T-cell counts. Samples from sustained-remission and progressing patients were taken at different times.

The TCR was taken from a human donor with chronic lymphocytic leukemia. V usage is TRBV5-6 and J usage is TRBJ2-7; 11 positions match TRBD2. Sequencing used PBMCs, obtained before ibrutinib treatment. The CDR3 here is CASSLVLAGGNYEQYF. Written as DNA, the CDR3 is TGTGCCAGCAGCTTGGTGCTAGCGGGAGGCAACTACGAGCAGTACTTC.